The 5 T cell receptor beta chains below come from one sample, sequenced in a study of blood T cell repertoires in COVID-19 (dated by TCRdb to about 2020). The library was built by means of the immunoSEQ multiplex PCR assay. TCRdb limited this immuneACCESS table to in-frame rearrangements with V and J called. A share of clones is missing; checked studies link under half to unresolved V genes, and the rest is unexplained. This sample is represented by about 250,000 clones; over 80% of them were singletons. 3.1% of the sample goes to the ten largest clones. The specimen was PBMCs or T cells enriched from blood (not recorded which). The receptors originated from a woman in her thirties or forties who had been exposed to COVID-19.

This rearrangement joins TRBV5-8 to TRBJ2-7, with a possible D match to TRBD1 (6 bases). Per germline, CDR1 SGHTS and CDR2 YDEGEE. The CDR3 totals 15 residues. Between the trimmed V and J ends, which lost 6 bases and 8 bases, there was a span of 24 bases. In DNA, the CDR3 is TGTGCCAGCACCCTAAGGGTGCGAACAGGGTTTCAGCAGTACGTC. As protein: CASTLRVRTGFQQYV.

About this clone itself: A junction boundary mismatches the germline segment, possibly from a read error. This chain links TRBV5-1 with TRBJ1-1; TRBD1 is a possible D gene (6 bases). The CDR3 sequence is 17 residues long. From germline, CDR1 is SGHRS and CDR2 YFSETQ. The CDR3 protein is CASSSIRMSGENTEAFF. The CDR3 region has the DNA TGTGCCAGCAGCTCAATTCGTATGTCAGGGGAGAACACTGAAGCTTTCTTT. The entire variable domain, with the rest obtained from reference TRBV5-1 and TRBJ1-1, is as follows: KAGVTQTPRYLIKTRGQQVTLSCSPISGHRSVSWYQQTPGQGLQFLFEYFSETQRNKGNFPGRFSGRQFSNSRSEMNVSTLELGDSALYLCASSSIRMSGENTEAFFGQGTRLTVV.

The chain joins TRBV6-5 to TRBJ1-1, with a possible D match to TRBD1 (5 bases). The germline V and J ends were trimmed by 0 bases and 6 bases, with 14 bases remaining between them. The germline V gene has CDR1 MNHEY and CDR2 SVGAGI. CDR3 length: 15 amino acids. In DNA form, the CDR3 reads TGTGCCAGCAGTTACTCGACGGCAGGGCGTGCTGAAGCTTTCTTT. Protein sequence: CASSYSTAGRAEAFF.

This clone was counted a few times. The J gene is TRBJ1-2, the V gene TRBV7-9, with 7 nucleotides matching TRBD1. CDR1 is SEHNR, CDR2 FQNEAQ, per germline (reference sequence). V gave up 5 bases and J gave up 4 bases; unmatched junction bases: 7. This CDR3 has 14 amino acids. CDR3 DNA sequence: TGTGCCAGCAGCCCCGGGACAGCGCCCTATGGCTACACCTTC. As protein: CASSPGTAPYGYTF.

This chain connects TRBV28 to TRBJ1-3, with D possibly TRBD1 on 6 matching bases. V gave up 1 base and J gave up 4 bases, with 14 bases separating them. Germline V lookup: CDR1 MDHEN, CDR2 SYDVKM. This CDR3 has 16 residues. In nucleotides, the CDR3 is TGTGCCAGCAGTTTATTGGACAGTACGGCGGGAAACACCATATATTTT. It yields the protein CASSLLDSTAGNTIYF.